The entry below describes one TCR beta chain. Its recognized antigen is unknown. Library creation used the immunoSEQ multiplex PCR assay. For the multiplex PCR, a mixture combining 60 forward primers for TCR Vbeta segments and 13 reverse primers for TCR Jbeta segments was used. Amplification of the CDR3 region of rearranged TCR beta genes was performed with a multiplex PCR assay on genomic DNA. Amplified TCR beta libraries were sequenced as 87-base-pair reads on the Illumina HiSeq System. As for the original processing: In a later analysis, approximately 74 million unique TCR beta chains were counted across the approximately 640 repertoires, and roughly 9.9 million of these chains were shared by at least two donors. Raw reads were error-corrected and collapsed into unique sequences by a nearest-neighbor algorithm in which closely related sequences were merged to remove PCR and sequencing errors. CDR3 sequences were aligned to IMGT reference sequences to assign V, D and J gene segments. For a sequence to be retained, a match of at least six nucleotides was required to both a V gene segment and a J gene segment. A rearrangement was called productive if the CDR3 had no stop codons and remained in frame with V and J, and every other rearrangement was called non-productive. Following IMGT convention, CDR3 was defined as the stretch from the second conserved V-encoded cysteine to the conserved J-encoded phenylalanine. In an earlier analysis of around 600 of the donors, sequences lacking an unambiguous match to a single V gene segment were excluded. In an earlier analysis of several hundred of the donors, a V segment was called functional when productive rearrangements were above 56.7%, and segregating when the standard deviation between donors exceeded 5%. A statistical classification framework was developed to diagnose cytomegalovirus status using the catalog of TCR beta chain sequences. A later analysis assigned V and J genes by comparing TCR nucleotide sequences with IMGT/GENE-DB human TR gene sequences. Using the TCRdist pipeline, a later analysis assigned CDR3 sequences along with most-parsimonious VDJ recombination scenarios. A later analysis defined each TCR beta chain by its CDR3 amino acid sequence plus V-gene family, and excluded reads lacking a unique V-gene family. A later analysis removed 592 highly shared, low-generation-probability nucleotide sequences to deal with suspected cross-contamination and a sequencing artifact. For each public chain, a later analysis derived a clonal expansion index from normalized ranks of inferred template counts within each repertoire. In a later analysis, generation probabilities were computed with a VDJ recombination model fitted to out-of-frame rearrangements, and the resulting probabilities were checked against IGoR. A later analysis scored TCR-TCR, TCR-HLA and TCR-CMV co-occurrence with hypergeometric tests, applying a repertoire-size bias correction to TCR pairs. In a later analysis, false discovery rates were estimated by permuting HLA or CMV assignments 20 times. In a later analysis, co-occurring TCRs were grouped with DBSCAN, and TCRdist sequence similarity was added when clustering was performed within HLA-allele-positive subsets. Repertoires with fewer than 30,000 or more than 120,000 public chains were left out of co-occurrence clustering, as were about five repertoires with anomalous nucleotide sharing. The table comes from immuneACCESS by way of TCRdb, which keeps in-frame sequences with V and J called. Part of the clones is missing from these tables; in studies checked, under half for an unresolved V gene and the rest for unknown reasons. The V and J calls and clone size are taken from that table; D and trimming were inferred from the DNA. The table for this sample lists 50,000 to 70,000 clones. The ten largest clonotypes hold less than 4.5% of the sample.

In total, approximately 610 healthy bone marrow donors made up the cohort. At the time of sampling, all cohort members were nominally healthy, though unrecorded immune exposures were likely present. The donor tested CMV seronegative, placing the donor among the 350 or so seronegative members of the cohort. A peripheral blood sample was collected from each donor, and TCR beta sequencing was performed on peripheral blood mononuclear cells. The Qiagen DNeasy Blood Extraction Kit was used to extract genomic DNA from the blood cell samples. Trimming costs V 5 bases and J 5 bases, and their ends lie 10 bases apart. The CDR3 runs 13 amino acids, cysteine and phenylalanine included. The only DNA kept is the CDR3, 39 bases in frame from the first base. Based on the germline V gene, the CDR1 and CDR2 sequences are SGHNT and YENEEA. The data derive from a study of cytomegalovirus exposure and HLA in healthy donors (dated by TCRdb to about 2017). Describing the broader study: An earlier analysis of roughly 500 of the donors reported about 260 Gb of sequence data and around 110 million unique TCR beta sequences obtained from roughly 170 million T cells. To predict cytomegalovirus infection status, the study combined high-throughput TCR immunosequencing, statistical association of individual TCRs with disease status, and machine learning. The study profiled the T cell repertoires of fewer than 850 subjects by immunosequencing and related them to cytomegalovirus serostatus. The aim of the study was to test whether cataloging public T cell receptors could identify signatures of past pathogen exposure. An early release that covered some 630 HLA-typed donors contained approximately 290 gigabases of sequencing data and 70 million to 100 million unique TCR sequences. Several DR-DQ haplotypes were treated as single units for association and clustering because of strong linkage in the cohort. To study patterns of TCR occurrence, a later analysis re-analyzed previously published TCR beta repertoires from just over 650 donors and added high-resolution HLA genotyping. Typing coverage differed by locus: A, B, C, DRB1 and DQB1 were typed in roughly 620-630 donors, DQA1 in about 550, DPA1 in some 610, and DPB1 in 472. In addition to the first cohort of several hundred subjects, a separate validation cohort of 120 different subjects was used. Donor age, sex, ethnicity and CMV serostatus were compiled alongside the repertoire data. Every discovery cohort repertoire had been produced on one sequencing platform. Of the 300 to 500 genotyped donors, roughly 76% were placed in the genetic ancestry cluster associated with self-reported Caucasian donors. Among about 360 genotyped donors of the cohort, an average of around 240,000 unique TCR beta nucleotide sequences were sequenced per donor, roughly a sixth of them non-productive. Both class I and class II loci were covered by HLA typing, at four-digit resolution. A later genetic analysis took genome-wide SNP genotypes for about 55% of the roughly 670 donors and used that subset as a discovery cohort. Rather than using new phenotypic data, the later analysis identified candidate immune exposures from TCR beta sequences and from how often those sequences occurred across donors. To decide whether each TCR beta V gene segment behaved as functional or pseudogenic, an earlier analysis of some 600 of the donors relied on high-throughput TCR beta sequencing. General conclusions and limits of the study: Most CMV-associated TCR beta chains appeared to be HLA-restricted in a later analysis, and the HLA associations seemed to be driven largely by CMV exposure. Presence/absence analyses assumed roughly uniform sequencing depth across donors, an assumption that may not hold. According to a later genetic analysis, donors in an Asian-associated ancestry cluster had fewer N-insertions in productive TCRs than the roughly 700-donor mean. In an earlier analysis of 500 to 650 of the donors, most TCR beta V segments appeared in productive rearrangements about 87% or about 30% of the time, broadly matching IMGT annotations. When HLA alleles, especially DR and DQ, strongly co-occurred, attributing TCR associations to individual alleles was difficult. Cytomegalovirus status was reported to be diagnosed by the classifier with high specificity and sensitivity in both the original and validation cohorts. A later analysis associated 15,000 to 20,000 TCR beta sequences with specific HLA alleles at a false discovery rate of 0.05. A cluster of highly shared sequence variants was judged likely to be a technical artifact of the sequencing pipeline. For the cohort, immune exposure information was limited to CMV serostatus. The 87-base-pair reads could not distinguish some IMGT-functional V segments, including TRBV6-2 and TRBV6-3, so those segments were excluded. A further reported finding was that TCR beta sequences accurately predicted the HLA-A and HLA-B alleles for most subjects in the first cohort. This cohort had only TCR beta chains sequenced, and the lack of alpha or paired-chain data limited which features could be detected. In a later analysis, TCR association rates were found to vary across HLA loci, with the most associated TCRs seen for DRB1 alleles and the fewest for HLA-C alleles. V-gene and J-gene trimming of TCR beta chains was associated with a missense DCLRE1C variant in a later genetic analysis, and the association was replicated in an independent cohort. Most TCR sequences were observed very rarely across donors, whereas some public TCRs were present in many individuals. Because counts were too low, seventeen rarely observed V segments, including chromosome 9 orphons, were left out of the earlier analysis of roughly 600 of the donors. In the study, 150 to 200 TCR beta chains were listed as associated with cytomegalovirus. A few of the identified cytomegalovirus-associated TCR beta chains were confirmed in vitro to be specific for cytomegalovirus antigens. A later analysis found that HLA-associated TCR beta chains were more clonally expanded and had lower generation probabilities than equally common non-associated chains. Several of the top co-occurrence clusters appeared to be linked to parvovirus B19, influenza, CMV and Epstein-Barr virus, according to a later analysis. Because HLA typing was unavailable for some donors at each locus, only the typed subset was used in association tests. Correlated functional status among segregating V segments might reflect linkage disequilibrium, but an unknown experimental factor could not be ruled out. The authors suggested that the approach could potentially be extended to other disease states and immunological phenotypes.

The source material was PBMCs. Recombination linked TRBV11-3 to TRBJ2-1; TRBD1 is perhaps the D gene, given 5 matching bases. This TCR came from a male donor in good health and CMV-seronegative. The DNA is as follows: TGTGCCAGCAGCCGTAGGGGCGACAATGAGCAGTTCTTC. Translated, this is CASSRRGDNEQFF.